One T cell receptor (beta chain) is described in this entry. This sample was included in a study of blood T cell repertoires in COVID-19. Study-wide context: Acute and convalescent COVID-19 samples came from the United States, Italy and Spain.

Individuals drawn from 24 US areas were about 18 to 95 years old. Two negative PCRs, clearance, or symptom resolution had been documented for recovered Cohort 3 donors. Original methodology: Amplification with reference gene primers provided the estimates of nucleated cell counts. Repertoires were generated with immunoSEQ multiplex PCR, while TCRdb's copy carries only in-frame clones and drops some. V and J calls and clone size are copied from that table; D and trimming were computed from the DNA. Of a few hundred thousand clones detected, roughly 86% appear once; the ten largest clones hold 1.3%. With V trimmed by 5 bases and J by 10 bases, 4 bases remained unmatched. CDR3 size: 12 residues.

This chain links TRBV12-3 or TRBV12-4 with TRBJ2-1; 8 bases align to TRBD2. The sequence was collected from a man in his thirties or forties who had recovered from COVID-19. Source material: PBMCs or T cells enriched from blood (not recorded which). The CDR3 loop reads CASSRGGGEQFF. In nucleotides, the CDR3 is TGTGCCAGCAGTCGGGGGGGCGGAGAGCAGTTCTTC.